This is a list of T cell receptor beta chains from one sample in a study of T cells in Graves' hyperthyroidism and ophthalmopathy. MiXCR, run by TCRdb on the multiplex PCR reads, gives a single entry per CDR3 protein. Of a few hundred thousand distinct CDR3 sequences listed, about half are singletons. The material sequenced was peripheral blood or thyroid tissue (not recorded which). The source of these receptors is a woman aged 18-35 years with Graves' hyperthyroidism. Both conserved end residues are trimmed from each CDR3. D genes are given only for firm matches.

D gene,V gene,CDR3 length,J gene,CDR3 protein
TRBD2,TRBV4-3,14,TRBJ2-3,ASSHSPGLEPDTQY
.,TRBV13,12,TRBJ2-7,ASSLGLLIYEQY
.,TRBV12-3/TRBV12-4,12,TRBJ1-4,ASRSRGGVEKLF
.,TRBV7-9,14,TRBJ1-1,ASSQDPGLSGTEAF
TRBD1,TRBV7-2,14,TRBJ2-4,ASSSPGQGARDIQY
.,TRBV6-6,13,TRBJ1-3,ASSYAGGSGNTIY
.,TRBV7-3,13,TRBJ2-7,ASSLSSTGSYEQY
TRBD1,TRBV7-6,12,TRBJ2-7,ASSAWDRADEQY
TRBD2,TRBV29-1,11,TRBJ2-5,SVGLAAVTTQY
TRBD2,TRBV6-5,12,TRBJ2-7,ASSGTRFSHEQY
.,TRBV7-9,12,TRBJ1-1,ASSLAFRGTEAF
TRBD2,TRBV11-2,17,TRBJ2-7,ASSSTWGTSGSEGYEQY
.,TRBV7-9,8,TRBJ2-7,ASRLQGQY
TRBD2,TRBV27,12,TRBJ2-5,ASRVAGGRETQY
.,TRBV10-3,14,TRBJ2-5,AISGGQGGYLETQY
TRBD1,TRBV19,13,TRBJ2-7,ASSAGQGPAYEQY
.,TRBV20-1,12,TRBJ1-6,SARPGINYSPLH
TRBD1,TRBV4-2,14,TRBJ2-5,ASSQDGQGSPETQY
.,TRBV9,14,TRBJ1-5,ASSDGTSNSNQPQH
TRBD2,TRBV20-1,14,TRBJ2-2,SATGDLAGVSGELF
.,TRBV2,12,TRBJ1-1,ASSEDSGNTEAF
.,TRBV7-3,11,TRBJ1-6,ASSLTGNSPLH
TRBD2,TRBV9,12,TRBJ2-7,ASSVEGLAGEQY
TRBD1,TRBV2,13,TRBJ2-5,ASSPGTGEGETQY
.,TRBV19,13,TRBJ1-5,ASSKSTVPNQPQH
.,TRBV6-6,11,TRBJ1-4,ASRGRDAEKLF
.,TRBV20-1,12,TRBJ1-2,SARDEGRGGGYT
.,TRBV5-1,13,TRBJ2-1,ASSLSADAYNEQF
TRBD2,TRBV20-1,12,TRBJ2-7,SASGTSGPYEQY
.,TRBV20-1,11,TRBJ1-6,SAKGLNSSPLH
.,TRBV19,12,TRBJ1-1,ASSASQEDTEAF
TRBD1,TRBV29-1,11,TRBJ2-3,SDRTGYSDTQY
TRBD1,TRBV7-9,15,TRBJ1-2,ASSLAMGQSTRPGYT
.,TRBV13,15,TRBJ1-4,ASSRGGPQGVSGKLF
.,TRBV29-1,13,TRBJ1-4,SVEGSAGRDEKLF
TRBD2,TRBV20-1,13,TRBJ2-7,SARGLAGGGYEQY
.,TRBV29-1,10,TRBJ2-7,SLADQGYEQY
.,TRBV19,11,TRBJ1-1,ASSAKRNTEAF
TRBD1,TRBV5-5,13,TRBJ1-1,ASSLGDRVNTEAF
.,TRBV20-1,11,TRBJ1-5,SASLSINQPQH
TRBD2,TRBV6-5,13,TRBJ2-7,ASSYLATSGHEQY
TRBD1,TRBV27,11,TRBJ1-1,ASRGTGATEAF
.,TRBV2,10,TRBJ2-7,ASFQGDYEQY
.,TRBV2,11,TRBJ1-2,ASRQNRHYGYT
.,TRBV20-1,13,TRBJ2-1,SASPEPGSYNEQF
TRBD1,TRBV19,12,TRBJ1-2,ASSTPRTGNGYT
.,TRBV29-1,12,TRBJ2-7,SVVTLASDYEQY
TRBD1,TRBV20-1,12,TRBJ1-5,SARDADRGQPQH
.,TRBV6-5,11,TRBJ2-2,ASSLGRPGELF
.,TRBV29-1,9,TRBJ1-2,SLWQDHGYT
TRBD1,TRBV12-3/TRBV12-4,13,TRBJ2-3,ASRVRDREFDTQY
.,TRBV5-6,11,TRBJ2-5,ASSLGAEEAQY
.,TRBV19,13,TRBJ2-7,ASSILPGPAYEQY
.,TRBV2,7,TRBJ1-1,ASSEREF
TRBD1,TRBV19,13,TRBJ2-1,ASSTPGQYYNEQF
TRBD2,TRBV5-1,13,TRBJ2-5,ASSSRTSGSETQY
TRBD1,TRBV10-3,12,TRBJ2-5,AIKPGQGPETQY